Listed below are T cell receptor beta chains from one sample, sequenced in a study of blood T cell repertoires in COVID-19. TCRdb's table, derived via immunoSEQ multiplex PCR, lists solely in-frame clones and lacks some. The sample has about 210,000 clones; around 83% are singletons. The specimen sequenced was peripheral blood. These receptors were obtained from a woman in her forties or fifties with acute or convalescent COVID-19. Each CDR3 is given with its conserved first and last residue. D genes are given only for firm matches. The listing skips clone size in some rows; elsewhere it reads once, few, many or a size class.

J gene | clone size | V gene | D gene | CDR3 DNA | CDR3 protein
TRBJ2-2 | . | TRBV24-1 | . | TGTGCCACCAGTGATTACAGGGATAAGTTGAGCGCCGGGGAGCTGTTTTTT | CATSDYRDKLSAGELFF
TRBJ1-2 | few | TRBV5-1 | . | TGCGCCAGCAGCTTGGGCCAGTCTAACTATGGCTACACCTTC | CASSLGQSNYGYTF
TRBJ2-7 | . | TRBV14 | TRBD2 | TGTGCCAGCAGCAGGGGACTAGCCCTCTTCTACGAGCAGTACTTC | CASSRGLALFYEQYF
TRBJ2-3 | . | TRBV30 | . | TGTGCCTGGAGTTTTAGGGGTACAGATACGCAGTATTTT | CAWSFRGTDTQYF
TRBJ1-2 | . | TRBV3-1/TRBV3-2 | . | TGTGCCAGCAGCCGATCCGAGGTGCCCCAGGGCCTACGCTTC | CASSRSEVPQGLRF
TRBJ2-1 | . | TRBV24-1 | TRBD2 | TGTGCCACCAGTGATATACCTAGCGGGAGAGACGGTTCCTACAATGAGCAGTTCTTC | CATSDIPSGRDGSYNEQFF
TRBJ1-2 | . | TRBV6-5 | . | TGTGCCAGCAGTTACTCATCAGGGAACTATGGCTACACCTTC | CASSYSSGNYGYTF
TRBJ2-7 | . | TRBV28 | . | TGTGCCAGCACGGGGGAACACGAGCAGTACTTC | CASTGEHEQYF
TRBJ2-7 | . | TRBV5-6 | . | TGTGCCAGCAGCTTGGAAGGCTGGACAGTTTTCCCCTACGAGCAGTACTTC | CASSLEGWTVFPYEQYF
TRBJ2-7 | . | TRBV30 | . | TGTGCCTGGAGTGTCAGGTTCTACGAGCAGTACTTC | CAWSVRFYEQYF
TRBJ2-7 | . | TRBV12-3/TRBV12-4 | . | TGTGCCAGCTCCGAGTTTGAGGGCGGCGAGCAGTACTTC | CASSEFEGGEQYF
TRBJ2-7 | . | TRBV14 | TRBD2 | TGTGCCAGCAGCCTACTAGCGGGAGGATCCTACGAGCAGTACTTC | CASSLLAGGSYEQYF
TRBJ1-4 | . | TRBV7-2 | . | TGTGCCAGCAGCTCATCCACTGCAACTAATGAAAAACTGTTTTTT | CASSSSTATNEKLFF
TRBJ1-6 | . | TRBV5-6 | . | TGTGCCAGCAGATTGAGGGCGGGGAATTCACCCCTCCACTTT | CASRLRAGNSPLHF
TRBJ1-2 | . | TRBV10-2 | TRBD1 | TGCGCCAGCCGGGACAGGTCTATGATGACGGGCGGCTACACCTTC | CASRDRSMMTGGYTF
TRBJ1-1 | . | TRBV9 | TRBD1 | TGTGCCAGCAGCGTTTCAGGGGGCATGAACACTGAAGCTTTCTTT | CASSVSGGMNTEAFF
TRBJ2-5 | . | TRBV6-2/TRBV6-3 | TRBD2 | TGTGCCAGCAGATACCGGGAGGGCCTAGAGACCCAGTACTTC | CASRYREGLETQYF
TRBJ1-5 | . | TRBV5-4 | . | TGTGCCAGCAGCTTGGGGGGGGGTGACCAGCCCCAGCATTTT | CASSLGGGDQPQHF
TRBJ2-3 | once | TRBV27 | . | TGTGCCAGCGCCTCAGAGCGGAGCACAGATACGCAGTATTTT | CASASERSTDTQYF
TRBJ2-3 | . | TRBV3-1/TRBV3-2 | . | TGTGCCAGCAGCCAGGAGGACAGATTAAGTCCAGATACGCAGTATTTT | CASSQEDRLSPDTQYF
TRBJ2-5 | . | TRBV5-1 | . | TGCGCCAGCAGCTTGGAGGGCGGGAAGTCCGGGGAGACCCAGTACTTC | CASSLEGGKSGETQYF
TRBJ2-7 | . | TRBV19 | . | TGTGCCAGTAGTATAACCGGGTCATACGAGCAGTACTTC | CASSITGSYEQYF